The clone carrying this T cell receptor beta chain was detected only once. Sequencing was performed with immunoSEQ multiplex PCR; in TCRdb, only in-frame clones are kept and a portion is missing. This table has hundreds of thousands of clones, about 88% appearing once. The entry originates in a study of blood T cell repertoires in COVID-19. Study context: The United States, Italy and Spain were the sources of the acute and convalescent COVID-19 samples.

Trimming shortened V by 1 base and J by 1 base, and 20 bases separated the two germline ends. CDR3 length: 19 residues. CDR1 and CDR2 from the germline V gene are SEHNR and FQNEAQ (reference sequence). V usage is TRBV7-9 and J usage is TRBJ1-3; no clear D. Sequenced sample: PBMCs or T cells enriched from blood (not recorded which). This sequence was found in a woman between 50 and 59 years old who had recovered from COVID-19. The CDR3 DNA sequence: TGTGCCAGCAGCTTAGAATATGGCGGCCGGTACTCTTCTGGAAACACCATATATTTT. This gives the protein CASSLEYGGRYSSGNTIYF.